Listed below are T cell receptor beta chains from one sample, sequenced in a study of cytomegalovirus exposure and HLA in healthy donors. The table came from immunoSEQ multiplex PCR; TCRdb's copy has only in-frame clones and leaves some out. In the table there are about 160,000 clones, over 70% of which are singletons. Material: PBMCs. Source of these receptors: a man over 45 in good health and CMV-seropositive. Both conserved end residues are part of each CDR3. A D gene is named only where the DNA matches it firmly. Part of the rows lack a size; the others show once, few, many or a class for expanded clones.

- TRBJ2-1 - TRBV28 TGTGCCAGTATGTCCCTCACGGGTGAGCAGTTCTTC CASMSLTGEQFF
once TRBJ1-1 - TRBV2 TGTGCCAGCACTCTAGAGGGGAACACTGAAGCTTTCTTT CASTLEGNTEAFF
- TRBJ2-7 - TRBV5-1 TGCGCCAGCAGCTTGGATTACTACGAGCAGTACTTC CASSLDYYEQYF
- TRBJ2-5 TRBD2 TRBV11-2 TGTGCCAGCAGCTTAGGAGAACAGCGGGGGTTTGAGACCCAGTACTTC CASSLGEQRGFETQYF
- TRBJ2-7 TRBD2 TRBV18 TGTGCCAGCTCACGGGCGGGGGACTCCTACGAGCAGTACTTC CASSRAGDSYEQYF
- TRBJ2-7 TRBD1 TRBV28 TGTGCCAGCAGTTTATCCGGGACAGGGAGCCACGAGCAGTACTTC CASSLSGTGSHEQYF
- TRBJ1-6 - TRBV7-2 TGTGCCAGCAGCTTAACATTTAATTCACCCCTCCACTTT CASSLTFNSPLHF
- TRBJ2-5 - TRBV5-1 TGCGCCAGCAGCCTAGCGGAGGGGGGAGAGACCCAGTACTTC CASSLAEGGETQYF
- TRBJ2-5 TRBD2 TRBV11-2 TGTGCCAGCAGCTCGAATAGCGGGACCTTTCAAGAGACCCAGTACTTC CASSSNSGTFQETQYF
- TRBJ2-1 TRBD2 TRBV28 TGTGCCACCCAGTTTATCAGCGGGGCTTACAATGAGCAGTTCTTC CATQFISGAYNEQFF
- TRBJ2-7 - TRBV5-1 TGCGCCAGCAGCTTGGGGCTTGACGAGCAGTACTTC CASSLGLDEQYF
- TRBJ2-2 - TRBV7-8 TGTGCCAGCAGCTTTCGGTCAACCCGCACCGGGGAGCTGTTTTTT CASSFRSTRTGELFF
once TRBJ1-1 TRBD1 TRBV28 TGTGCCAGCAGAAACTACAGGGGGCGCGGGTCGGGTGAAGCTTTCTTT CASRNYRGRGSGEAFF
- TRBJ1-1 - TRBV6-4 TGTGCCAGGACACCTTTGAACACTGAAGCTTTCTTT CARTPLNTEAFF
- TRBJ2-3 TRBD1 TRBV5-6 TGTGCCAGCAGAAGGACAGGGGGCGACACAGATACGCAGTATTTT CASRRTGGDTDTQYF
- TRBJ1-1 TRBD1 TRBV7-2 TGTGCCAGCAGCCTGACAGGGCTCACTGAAGCTTTCTTT CASSLTGLTEAFF
- TRBJ2-7 TRBD2 TRBV5-1 TGCGCCAGCAGCTTCTTAGCGGGGGGAACCTACGAGCAGTACTTC CASSFLAGGTYEQYF
once TRBJ2-3 - TRBV5-1 TGCGCCAGCAGCTTGGGGGGGCCCCCAGATACGCAGTATTTT CASSLGGPPDTQYF
- TRBJ2-7 - TRBV7-2 TGTGCCAGCAGCTTAGGGCAGGGCAGCTCCTACGAGCAGTACTTC CASSLGQGSSYEQYF
- TRBJ2-2 TRBD2 TRBV4-1 TGCGCCAGCAGCCAATATGGACTAGTGGGGACCGGGGAGCTGTTTTTT CASSQYGLVGTGELFF
- TRBJ2-3 TRBD2 TRBV2 TGTGCCAGCAGTGGAGGCGGGAGGGCCATTGATACGCAGTATTTT CASSGGGRAIDTQYF
- TRBJ1-2 TRBD1 TRBV6-6 TGTGCCAGCAGGCCGACAGGGAGTATGGGGGGCTACACCTTC CASRPTGSMGGYTF
- TRBJ1-6 TRBD1 TRBV18 TGTGCCAGCTCGCTCGGGACAGGGGCTGGCGGGAATTCCCTCCACTTT CASSLGTGAGGNSLHF
- TRBJ2-5 - TRBV5-1 TGCGCCAGCAGCTTCTTCACAGGACAAGAGACCCAGTACTTC CASSFFTGQETQYF
- TRBJ2-2 TRBD2 TRBV28 TGTGCCATAGAAATAGCGGGGCGCGGGGAGCTGTTTTTT CAIEIAGRGELFF
- TRBJ2-4 - TRBV28 TGTGCCAGCACCCCGGGAGCCAAAAACATTCAGTACTTC CASTPGAKNIQYF
- TRBJ2-2 TRBD1 TRBV9 TGTGCCAGCAGCGGGACCGGGACAGGGGTGGGCGGGGAGCTGTTTTTT CASSGTGTGVGGELFF
- TRBJ2-3 TRBD1 TRBV5-1 TGCGCCAGCAGCATTCCGACAGGGGGGACAGATACGCAGTATTTT CASSIPTGGTDTQYF
once TRBJ1-2 - TRBV28 TGTGCCAGCAGTTTATCGACACACAACTATGGCTACACCTTC CASSLSTHNYGYTF
- TRBJ1-1 TRBD1 TRBV2 TGTGCCAGCAGTGAAAACAGGGGAACAAACACTGAAGCTTTCTTT CASSENRGTNTEAFF
- TRBJ1-2 TRBD1 TRBV7-9 TGTGCCAGCAGCCAGGGGGCTCGATATGGCTACACCTTC CASSQGARYGYTF
- TRBJ2-5 TRBD1 TRBV2 TGTGCCAGCAGTGAGGGGACAGGGGAGACCCAGTACTTC CASSEGTGETQYF
once TRBJ2-1 TRBD2 TRBV19 TGTGCCAGTAACCCGGGGGGCTCCTACAATGAGCAGTTCTTC CASNPGGSYNEQFF
- TRBJ1-5 - TRBV15 TGTGCCACCAGCAGAGATCAGGTCGCTCAGCCCCAGCATTTT CATSRDQVAQPQHF
- TRBJ2-6 TRBD1 TRBV30 TGTGCCTGGAGAGCCCCGGGACAGGGTGAAGTCCTGACTTTC CAWRAPGQGEVLTF
- TRBJ2-7 TRBD2 TRBV6-5 TGTGCCAGCAGTTACTCGACTAGCGGGAGGGCCACAGAGTACTTC CASSYSTSGRATEYF
- TRBJ1-6 - TRBV5-1 TGCGCCAGCAGCTGGGGTACCCTACGCGCGGGGGAATCACCCCTCCACTTT CASSWGTLRAGESPLHF
- TRBJ1-5 - TRBV19 TGTGCCAGTACCCACCTCCCGGGTGGTTATCAGCCCCAGCATTTT CASTHLPGGYQPQHF
- TRBJ2-3 - TRBV2 TGTGCCTCCGGCCAGGGACTTGCGGGGTCAGATACGCAGTATTTT CASGQGLAGSDTQYF
- TRBJ1-1 TRBD1 TRBV28 TGTGCCAGCGGGGACAGGGCCAAACCCGCTTTCTTT CASGDRAKPAFF
- TRBJ1-1 - TRBV11-1 TGTGCCAGCAGTTGGGACAAGGAAGCTTTCTTT CASSWDKEAFF
- TRBJ1-1 - TRBV19 TGTGCCAGTGATACAGGGTTCACTGAAGCTTTCTTT CASDTGFTEAFF
- TRBJ2-1 TRBD2 TRBV5-1 TGCGCCAGCAGCATTAGCGGGGGCCCGGCAGATGAGCAGTTCTTC CASSISGGPADEQFF
- TRBJ2-5 TRBD1 TRBV5-1 TGCGCCAGCAGCGGAGACTGGCCGGGACAGGGGGGAGAGACCCAGTACTTC CASSGDWPGQGGETQYF
- TRBJ2-1 TRBD2 TRBV19 TGTGCCAGTAGTGGCCGGACTAGCGGGAGTTTCAATGAGCAGTTCTTC CASSGRTSGSFNEQFF